The present TCR beta chain was sequenced within a study of blood T cell repertoires in COVID-19. TCRdb's copy holds only in-frame clones and misses some; the assay was immunoSEQ multiplex PCR. The data hold hundreds of thousands of clones, with 65% to 90% observed a single time. The CDR3 runs to 13 residues. Germline CDR1 and CDR2: KGHSH and LQKENI. The V gene lost 2 bases and the J gene lost 10 bases, with 11 bases spanning the gap. The rearrangement uses TRBV18 and TRBJ1-4, with D hard to call. The source of this sequence is a woman aged 45-60 years with acute COVID-19. Material: PBMCs or T cells enriched from blood (not recorded which). The CDR3 reads CASSPDNAGKLFF. The CDR3 DNA reads TGTGCCAGCTCACCAGACAACGCTGGAAAACTGTTTTTT. The entire variable domain, with the rest obtained from reference TRBV18 and TRBJ1-4, is as follows: NAGVMQNPRHLVRRRGQEARLRCSPMKGHSHVYWYRQLPEEGLKFMVYLQKENIIDESGMPKERFSAEFPKEGPSILRIQQVVRGDSAAYFCASSPDNAGKLFFGSGTQLSVL.